This T cell receptor (beta chain) was sequenced in a study of radiation and T cells in renal cell carcinoma. The time point here: baseline pretreatment blood. Treatment denoted: 15 Gy SBRT to primary tumor, nephrectomy 4 weeks later. CDR1 LNHDA and CDR2 SQIVND come from the germline V gene (reference sequence). CDR3 length: 14 residues. V was pared by 3 bases and J by 6 bases, with 15 bases between. Sequencing was performed with immunoSEQ multiplex PCR; in TCRdb, only in-frame clones are kept and a portion is missing. In the table there are 120,000 to 150,000 clones, about nine tenths of which are singletons.

This clonotype originated in a woman aged 70-85 years with renal cell carcinoma. V and J are TRBV19 and TRBJ2-7; D unresolved. The input for sequencing was blood, taken from a patient whose treatment included radiotherapy and nephrectomy. CDR3 sequence (DNA): TGTGCCAGTAGTATGGGGTTAAAGTTTTCCGAGCAGTACTTC. This encodes CASSMGLKFSEQYF.